Shown below are 14 T cell receptor beta chains from a single sample sequenced in a study of blood T cell repertoires in COVID-19. The table came from immunoSEQ multiplex PCR; TCRdb's copy has only in-frame clones and leaves some out. The profile shows about 130,000 clones, just under 85% of them singletons. Source material: peripheral blood. The receptors stem from an elderly woman with acute or convalescent COVID-19.

Turning to this clone: The sample has other DNA sequences that encode this CDR3 too. The chain has TRBV5-1 and TRBJ1-1, with D unclear. Germline values: CDR1 SGHRS, CDR2 YFSETQ. V shed 0 bases and J shed 1 base, with 4 bases lying between them. The CDR3 loop spans 13 amino acids. The CDR3 nucleotides are TGCGCCAGCAGCTTGGGCGAGAACACTGAAGCTTTCTTT. It codes for CASSLGENTEAFF.

The chain links TRBV5-6 to TRBJ1-5; 12 nucleotides match TRBD1. The V and J ends lost 0 bases and 3 bases, in that order; junction bases with no gene match: 4. This CDR3 contains 17 residues. Germline values: CDR1 SGHDT, CDR2 YYEEEE. CDR3 DNA: TGTGCCAGCAGCTTGGCCGGGACAGGGGGCTACAATCAGCCCCAGCATTTT. Protein product: CASSLAGTGGYNQPQHF.

J is TRBJ1-1 and V is TRBV6-1, with a weak D call TRBD1 (6 bases). V dropped 2 bases and J dropped 11 bases, with 15 bases sitting between them. The CDR3 spans 13 residues. Germline assignment: CDR1 MNHNS and CDR2 SASEGT. As DNA, the CDR3 is TGTGCCAGCAGTGAAATAACTGGGGGCGAGGCTTTCTTT. Amino acids: CASSEITGGEAFF.

This clone is a singleton in its sample. The V gene is TRBV4-1, the J gene TRBJ2-1; 10 nucleotides line up with TRBD2. CDR1 is MGHRA, CDR2 YSYEKL, per germline. The CDR3 covers 15 residues. V shed 1 base, J shed 8 bases, and the junction held 5 bases outside the gene matches. For the CDR3, the DNA is TGCGCCAGCAGCCAAGCGGAGCGGGGGGGCGATGAGCAGTTCTTC. Its protein product is CASSQAERGGDEQFF.

The chain couples TRBV7-2 to TRBJ1-1; TRBD1 might be the D (6 bases). This CDR3 spans 16 amino acids. Germline V lookup: CDR1 SGHTA, CDR2 FQGNSA. The V gene lost 2 bases and the J gene lost 4 bases, with 17 bases spanning the gap. The CDR3 sequence is CASSLPGGWRSTEAFF. Here the CDR3 DNA reads TGTGCCAGCAGCTTACCGGGGGGCTGGAGGAGCACTGAAGCTTTCTTT.

This clone appeared a single time. The chain employs TRBV5-4 and TRBJ2-3; TRBD2 agrees at 15 bases. The germline V gene has CDR1 SGHNT and CDR2 YYREEE (reference sequence). This CDR3 has 19 residues. The V gene end was trimmed by 3 bases and the J gene end by 2 bases; junction bases not matched to a gene: 10. The CDR3 sequence is CASSWEGLAGGLPTDTQYF. The CDR3 DNA reads as TGTGCCAGCAGCTGGGAGGGACTAGCGGGGGGACTACCCACAGATACGCAGTATTTT.

The chain combines TRBV6-5 with TRBJ2-7; 9 bases align to TRBD1. Germline V gene data show CDR1 as MNHEY and CDR2 as SVGAGI. The V and J ends lost 8 bases and 2 bases, in that order; junction bases with no gene match: 7. The CDR3 extends over 14 amino acids. The CDR3 region is CASYRTGAPYEQYF. The CDR3 DNA is TGTGCCAGCTATCGGACAGGGGCGCCCTACGAGCAGTACTTC.

This clone showed up just once. The V gene is TRBV7-8, the J gene TRBJ2-7; 7 bases are shared with TRBD1. V was clipped by 5 bases and J by 1 base; unmatched bases: 8. Germline V gene sequence: CDR1 SGHVS, CDR2 FQNEAQ. The CDR3 sequence is 15 residues long. The CDR3 coding sequence is TGTGCCAGCAGCCTCTCACAGGGGATATCCTACGAGCAGTACTTC. Translation: CASSLSQGISYEQYF. Using reference TRBV7-8 and TRBJ2-7 for the parts outside the CDR3, the full variable domain is GAGVSQSPRYKVAKRGQDVALRCDPISGHVSLFWYQQALGQGPEFLTYFQNEAQLDKSGLPSDRFFAERPEGSVSTLKIQRTQQEDSAVYLCASSLSQGISYEQYFGPGTRLTVT.

The chain carries TRBV4-3 and TRBJ2-1, with D possibly TRBD1 on 6 matching bases. The V gene's germline CDR1 is LGHNA and CDR2 YSLEER. The CDR3 runs to 15 residues. V gave up 0 bases and J gave up 7 bases, with 13 bases separating them. The CDR3 nucleotides are TGCGCCAGCAGCCAAGATCCAGGGGCCAAGAATGAGCAGTTCTTC. It translates to CASSQDPGAKNEQFF.

The chain links TRBV3-1 (or the pseudogene TRBV3-2) to TRBJ1-6; D call uncertain. Trimming took off 2 bases at V and 7 bases at J, with 9 bases between the two ends. Looked up from germline, CDR1 is LGHDT and CDR2 is YNNKEL (reference sequence). The CDR3 runs 14 residues. CDR3 bases: TGTGCCAGCAGCCAACTGAACGGGAATTCACCCCTCCACTTT. Amino acid sequence: CASSQLNGNSPLHF.

This chain joins TRBV4-2 and TRBJ1-5; maybe TRBD1 (6 bases). Germline values: CDR1 LGHNA, CDR2 YNFKEQ. This CDR3 contains 17 residues. V shed 3 bases and J shed 4 bases, with 19 bases lying between them. CDR3 sequence: CASSHIPSGTLNQPQHF. Here the CDR3 DNA reads TGTGCCAGCAGCCATATTCCATCCGGGACACTGAATCAGCCCCAGCATTTT.

The chain couples TRBV5-6 to TRBJ2-2, with a weak D call TRBD1 (7 bases). Per the germline V gene, CDR1 is SGHDT and CDR2 is YYEEEE. The CDR3 runs to 15 residues. V was clipped by 4 bases and J by 5 bases, with 15 bases between them. CDR3 sequence reads: CASSVTGRRTGELFF. The DNA for the CDR3 is TGTGCCAGCAGCGTGACAGGGAGGAGGACCGGGGAGCTGTTTTTT.

V gene TRBV4-3 combines with J gene TRBJ1-3, with 7 bases matching TRBD1. The CDR3 has 15 amino acids. The germline gives CDR1 LGHNA, CDR2 YSLEER. V was pared by 3 bases and J by 4 bases, with 6 bases of the junction left unmatched. The CDR3 sequence is CASSQAGTDGNTIYF. The CDR3 DNA is TGCGCCAGCAGCCAGGCCGGGACAGACGGAAACACCATATATTTT.

This clone was counted a few times. This chain links TRBV6-5 with TRBJ1-2; 10 bases agree with TRBD1. Germline V lookup: CDR1 MNHEY, CDR2 SVGAGI. The CDR3 covers 14 residues. The V gene end was trimmed by 6 bases and the J gene end by 5 bases; junction bases not matched to a gene: 6. Written as DNA, the CDR3 is TGTGCCAGCAGCCTCGGGACAGGGGTATATGGCTACACCTTC. This sequence encodes CASSLGTGVYGYTF.